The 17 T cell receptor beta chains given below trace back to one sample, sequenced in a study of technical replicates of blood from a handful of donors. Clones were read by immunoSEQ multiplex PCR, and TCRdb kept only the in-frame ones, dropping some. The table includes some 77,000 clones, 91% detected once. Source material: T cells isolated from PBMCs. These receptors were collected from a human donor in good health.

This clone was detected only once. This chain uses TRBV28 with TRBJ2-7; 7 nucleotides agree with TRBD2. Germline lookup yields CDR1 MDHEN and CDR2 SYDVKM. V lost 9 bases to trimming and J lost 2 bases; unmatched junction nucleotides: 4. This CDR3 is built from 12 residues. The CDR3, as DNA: TGTGCCAGTCTAGCGGCAACCTACGAGCAGTACTTC. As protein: CASLAATYEQYF.

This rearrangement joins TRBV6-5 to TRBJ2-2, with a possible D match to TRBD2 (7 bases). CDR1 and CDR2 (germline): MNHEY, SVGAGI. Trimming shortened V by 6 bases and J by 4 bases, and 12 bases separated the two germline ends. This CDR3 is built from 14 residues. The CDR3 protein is CASRGGGGTGELFF. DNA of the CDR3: TGTGCCAGCAGGGGGGGAGGGGGCACCGGGGAGCTGTTTTTT.

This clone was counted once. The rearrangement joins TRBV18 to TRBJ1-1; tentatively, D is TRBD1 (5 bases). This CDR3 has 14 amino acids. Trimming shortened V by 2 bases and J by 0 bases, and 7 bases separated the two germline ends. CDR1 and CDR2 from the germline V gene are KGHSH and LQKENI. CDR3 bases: TGTGCCAGCTCACCAGACAGTTTGAACACTGAAGCTTTCTTT. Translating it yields CASSPDSLNTEAFF.

DNA for the CDR3: TGTGCCAGCAGCTTTGGACAGGGAGGGACTCAGCCCCAGCATTTT. It specifies CASSFGQGGTQPQHF. This rearrangement joins TRBV13 to TRBJ1-5; 8 bases map to TRBD1. V lost 3 bases and J lost 6; bases outside the gene matches: 7. CDR1 is PRHDT and CDR2 is FYEKMQ in the germline V gene (reference sequence). The CDR3 is 15 amino acids.

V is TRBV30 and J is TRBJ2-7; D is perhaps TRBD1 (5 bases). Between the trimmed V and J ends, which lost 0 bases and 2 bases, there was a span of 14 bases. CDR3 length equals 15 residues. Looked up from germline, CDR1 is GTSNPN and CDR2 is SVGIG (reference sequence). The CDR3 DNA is TGTGCCTGGAGTGTAAATATGACAGCGACCTACGAGCAGTACTTC. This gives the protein CAWSVNMTATYEQYF.

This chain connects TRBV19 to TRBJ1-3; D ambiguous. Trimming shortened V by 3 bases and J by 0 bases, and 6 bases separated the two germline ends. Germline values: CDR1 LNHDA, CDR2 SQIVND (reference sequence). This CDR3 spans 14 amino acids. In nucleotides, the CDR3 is TGTGCCAGTAGTATGGGCCCCTCTGGAAACACCATATATTTT. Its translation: CASSMGPSGNTIYF.

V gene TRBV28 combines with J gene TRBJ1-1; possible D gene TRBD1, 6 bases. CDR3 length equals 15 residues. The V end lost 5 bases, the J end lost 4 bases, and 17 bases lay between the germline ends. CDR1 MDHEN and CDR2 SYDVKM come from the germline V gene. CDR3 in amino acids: CASSPPSGAGTEAFF. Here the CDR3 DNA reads TGTGCCAGCAGTCCCCCCTCAGGGGCGGGCACTGAAGCTTTCTTT.

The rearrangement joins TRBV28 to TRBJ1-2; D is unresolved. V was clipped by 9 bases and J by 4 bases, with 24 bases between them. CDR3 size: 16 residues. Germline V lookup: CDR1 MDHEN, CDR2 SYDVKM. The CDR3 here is CASIPYGRGYGYGYTF. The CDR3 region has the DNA TGTGCCAGTATACCGTATGGGCGGGGATACGGCTATGGCTACACCTTC.

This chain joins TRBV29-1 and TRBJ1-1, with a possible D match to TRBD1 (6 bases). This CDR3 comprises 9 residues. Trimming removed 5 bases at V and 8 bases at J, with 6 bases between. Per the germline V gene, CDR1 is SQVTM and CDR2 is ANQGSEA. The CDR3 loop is CSVQGEAFF. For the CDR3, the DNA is TGCAGCGTTCAGGGGGAAGCTTTCTTT.

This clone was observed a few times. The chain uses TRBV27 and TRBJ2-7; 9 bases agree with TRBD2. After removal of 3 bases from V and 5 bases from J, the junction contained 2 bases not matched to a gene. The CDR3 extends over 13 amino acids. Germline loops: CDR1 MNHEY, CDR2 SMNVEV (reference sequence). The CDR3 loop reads CASSFAGGNEQYF. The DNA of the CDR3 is TGTGCCAGCAGTTTTGCGGGAGGGAACGAGCAGTACTTC.

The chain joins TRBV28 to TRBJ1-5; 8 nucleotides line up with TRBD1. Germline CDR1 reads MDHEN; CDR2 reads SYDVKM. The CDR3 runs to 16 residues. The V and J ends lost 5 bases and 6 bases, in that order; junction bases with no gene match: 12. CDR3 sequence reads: CASSPTQGALGQPQHF. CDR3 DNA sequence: TGTGCCAGCAGTCCGACGCAGGGGGCGCTTGGTCAGCCCCAGCATTTT.

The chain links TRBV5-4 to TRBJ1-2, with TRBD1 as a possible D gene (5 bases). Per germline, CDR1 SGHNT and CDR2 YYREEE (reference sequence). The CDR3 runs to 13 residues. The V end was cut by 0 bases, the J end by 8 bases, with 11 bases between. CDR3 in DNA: TGTGCCAGCAGCTTGGCCCCAGGGAACGGCTACACCTTC. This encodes CASSLAPGNGYTF. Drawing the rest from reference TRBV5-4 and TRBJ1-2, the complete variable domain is ETGVTQSPTHLIKTRGQQVTLRCSSQSGHNTVSWYQQALGQGPQFIFQYYREEENGRGNFPPRFSGLQFPNYSSELNVNALELDDSALYLCASSLAPGNGYTFGSGTRLTVV.

The CDR3 protein is CASSFREGETQYF. Written as DNA, the CDR3 is TGTGCCAGCAGCTTTCGGGAGGGAGAGACCCAGTACTTC. The V and J genes are TRBV7-2 and TRBJ2-5, with 8 positions matching TRBD2. The CDR3 is 13 amino acids. CDR1 and CDR2 from the germline V gene are SGHTA and FQGNSA. The J segment lost 4 bases and the V segment lost 3 bases, leaving 1 base of the junction unmatched.

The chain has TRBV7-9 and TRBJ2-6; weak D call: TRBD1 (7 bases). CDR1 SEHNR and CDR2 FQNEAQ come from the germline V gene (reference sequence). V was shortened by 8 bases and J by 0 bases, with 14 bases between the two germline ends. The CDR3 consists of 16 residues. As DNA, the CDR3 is TGTGCCAGCCGACTAGGACAGGCCTCTGGGGCCAACGTCCTGACTTTC. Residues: CASRLGQASGANVLTF. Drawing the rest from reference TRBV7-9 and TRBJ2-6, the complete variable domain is DTGVSQNPRHKITKRGQNVTFRCDPISEHNRLYWYRQTLGQGPEFLTYFQNEAQLEKSRLLSDRFSAERPKGSFSTLEIQRTEQGDSAMYLCASRLGQASGANVLTFGAGSRLTVL.

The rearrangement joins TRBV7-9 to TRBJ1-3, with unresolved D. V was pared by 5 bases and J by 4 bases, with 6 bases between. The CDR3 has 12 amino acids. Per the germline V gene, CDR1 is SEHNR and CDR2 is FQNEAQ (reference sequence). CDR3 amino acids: CASSQQGNTIYF. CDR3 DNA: TGTGCCAGCAGCCAACAGGGAAACACCATATATTTT. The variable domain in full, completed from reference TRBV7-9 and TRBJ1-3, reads DTGVSQNPRHKITKRGQNVTFRCDPISEHNRLYWYRQTLGQGPEFLTYFQNEAQLEKSRLLSDRFSAERPKGSFSTLEIQRTEQGDSAMYLCASSQQGNTIYFGEGSWLTVV.

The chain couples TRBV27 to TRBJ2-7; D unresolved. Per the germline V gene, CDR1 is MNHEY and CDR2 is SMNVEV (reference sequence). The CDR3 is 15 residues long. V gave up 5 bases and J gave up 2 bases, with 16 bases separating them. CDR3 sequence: CASSTSPANPYEQYF. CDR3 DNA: TGTGCCAGCAGTACCTCCCCAGCGAACCCCTACGAGCAGTACTTC.

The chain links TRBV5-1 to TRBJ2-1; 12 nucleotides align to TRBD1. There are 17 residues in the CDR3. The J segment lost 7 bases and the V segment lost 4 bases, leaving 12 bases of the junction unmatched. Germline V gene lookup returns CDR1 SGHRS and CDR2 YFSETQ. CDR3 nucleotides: TGCGCCAGCAGCCTCGCTCCTCCGGGACAGGGGGCGAATGAGCAGTTCTTC. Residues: CASSLAPPGQGANEQFF.